This is a list of T cell receptor beta chains from one sample in a study of blood T cell repertoires in COVID-19. Method: immunoSEQ multiplex PCR; TCRdb's copy keeps in-frame clones and lacks some. The sample lists tens of thousands of clones, approximately 86% seen once, with around 6% in the top ten. Sequencing was performed on peripheral blood. These receptors all stem from a man older than 75 with COVID-19, enrolled during active disease. Each CDR3 is given with its conserved first and last residue. Each record gives: D gene, V gene, clone size, J gene, CDR3 DNA, CDR3 protein. D genes are given only for firm matches. The size of a clone is reported for some rows only, either as once, few or many, or as a class for expanded clones.

>TRBD2|TRBV29-1|.|TRBJ2-3
TGCAGCGTAAAGCGGGGGGGTCCAGATACGCAGTATTTT
CSVKRGGPDTQYF
>.|TRBV7-7|.|TRBJ2-5
TGTGCCAGCAGCCCCCGGGGGAAAGAGACCCAGTACTTC
CASSPRGKETQYF
>.|TRBV5-1|.|TRBJ2-5
TGCGCCAGCAGCTTGGTGGGGGCGGAAGAGACCCAGTACTTC
CASSLVGAEETQYF
>.|TRBV19|.|TRBJ1-2
TGTGCCAGTAGTATAGATCAACAGGGAGACTATGGCTACACCTTC
CASSIDQQGDYGYTF
>TRBD1|TRBV9|.|TRBJ1-2
TGTGCCAGCAGCCCTCAACACAGGGGAAATGGCTACACCTTC
CASSPQHRGNGYTF
>TRBD2|TRBV5-1|.|TRBJ2-7
TGCGCCAGCAGCTTGAAGGGGACTAGCGGGGCATCCTACGAGCAGTACTTC
CASSLKGTSGASYEQYF
>.|TRBV5-1|.|TRBJ1-3
TGCGCCAGCAGCTTGGGGCAGGGGCCTGGAAACACCATATATTTT
CASSLGQGPGNTIYF
>.|TRBV6-5|once|TRBJ2-3
TGTGCCAGCAGGGGCTCCGGCACAGATACGCAGTATTTT
CASRGSGTDTQYF
>.|TRBV6-6|once|TRBJ1-1
TGTGCCAGCAGTTACCTCCTTCCCCCTAACACTGAAGCTTTCTTT
CASSYLLPPNTEAFF
>.|TRBV5-1|.|TRBJ1-1
TGCGCCAGCAGCTTGGAGCTGCCGAACACTGAAGCTTTCTTT
CASSLELPNTEAFF
>TRBD2|TRBV10-1|.|TRBJ2-4
TGCGCCAGCAGGCGGGGGGAACGAAGACTAGCGGGGGCCACCCCCAAAAACATTCAGTACTTC
CASRRGERRLAGATPKNIQYF
>.|TRBV10-3|once|TRBJ2-7
TGTGCCATCAGCGCAGGGGCCCAGAGCTCCTACGAGCAGTACTTC
CAISAGAQSSYEQYF
>.|TRBV29-1|.|TRBJ1-2
TGCAGCGTTGAGAACAATGGCTACACCTTC
CSVENNGYTF
>.|TRBV19|.|TRBJ2-5
TGTGCCAGTAGTATAAATTCCCTTGGAGGACAAGAGACCCAGTACTTC
CASSINSLGGQETQYF